One and the same sample provided the 21 T cell receptor beta chains below, sequenced in a study of blood T cell repertoires in COVID-19. Method: immunoSEQ multiplex PCR; TCRdb's copy keeps in-frame clones and lacks some. The sample yields 150,000 to 200,000 clones, 88% seen once. Sequenced: peripheral blood. The receptors originated from a man aged 40-55 years with active or convalescent COVID-19.

V and J are TRBV12-5 and TRBJ2-3; D not resolved. Germline CDR1 and CDR2: LGHNT and FRNRAP. V lost 1 base, J lost 1 base, and 6 bases lay in between. The CDR3 length is 14 residues. CDR3 amino acids: CASGLGQRTDTQYF. The CDR3 region has the DNA TGTGCTAGTGGTTTGGGACAACGCACAGATACGCAGTATTTT.

The CDR3 sequence is CASRRPGQNYGYTF. The DNA for the CDR3 is TGTGCCAGCAGGCGACCCGGACAGAACTATGGCTACACCTTC. The chain has TRBV6-5 and TRBJ1-2, with a possible D match to TRBD1 (6 bases). The CDR3 runs 14 residues. Looked up from germline, CDR1 is MNHEY and CDR2 is SVGAGI. V dropped 6 bases and J dropped 2 bases, with 13 bases sitting between them.

The chain joins TRBV21-1 to TRBJ2-7; TRBD1 is taken as the D call from the table, unchecked against the DNA. TRBV21-1 is a documented pseudogene. The length of the CDR3 is 16 residues. CDR3 DNA: TGTGCCAGCAGCAAAGTTTCGCCAGGGGGCAAGTACGAGCAGTACTTC. Protein: CASSKVSPGGKYEQYF.

V usage is TRBV2 and J usage is TRBJ1-5, with D possibly matching TRBD1 (5 bases). Trimming left V 6 bases short and J 1 base short, with 10 bases between. Germline V gene sequence: CDR1 SNHLY, CDR2 FYNNEI. This CDR3 has 14 residues. Written as DNA, the CDR3 is TGTGCCAGCAGGGTCCGGGGGAGCAATCAGCCCCAGCATTTT. Its protein is CASRVRGSNQPQHF.

This chain connects TRBV28 to TRBJ1-5; D uncertain. V was trimmed by 2 bases and J by 0 bases, leaving 5 bases between them. CDR1 and CDR2 from the germline V gene are MDHEN and SYDVKM. CDR3 length: 14 residues. CDR3 nucleotide sequence: TGTGCCAGCAGTTTACACATTAGCAATCAGCCCCAGCATTTT. Residues: CASSLHISNQPQHF. Full variable domain (remainder filled in from reference TRBV28 and TRBJ1-5): DVKVTQSSRYLVKRTGEKVFLECVQDMDHENMFWYRQDPGLGLRLIYFSYDVKMKEKGDIPEGYSVSREKKERFSLILESASTNQTSMYLCASSLHISNQPQHFGDGTRLSIL.

This chain connects TRBV4-2 to TRBJ2-2; TRBD2 agrees at 8 bases. The CDR3 is 18 amino acids. V shed 1 base and J 4 bases; nucleotides not matched to a gene: 11. Germline V gene sequence: CDR1 LGHNA, CDR2 YNFKEQ. CDR3 protein: CASSQVQLRGESTGELFF. The CDR3 region has the DNA TGTGCCAGCAGCCAAGTACAGCTGCGGGGGGAATCCACCGGGGAGCTGTTTTTT.

This clone appeared a single time. V is TRBV5-1 and J is TRBJ2-2, with D unclear. Germline values: CDR1 SGHRS, CDR2 YFSETQ. Trimming left V 3 bases short and J 8 bases short, with 11 bases between. The CDR3 has 13 residues. The DNA of the CDR3 is TGCGCCAGCAGCTGGAGTATCACAGGGGAGCTGTTTTTT. Translation gives CASSWSITGELFF.

The chain has TRBV14 and TRBJ2-7; 8 nucleotides line up with TRBD1. Per germline, CDR1 SGHDN and CDR2 FVKESK. This CDR3 is 16 amino acids long. The V and J ends lost 0 bases and 1 base, in that order; junction bases with no gene match: 5. CDR3 sequence reads: CASSQEGRGRSYEQYF. CDR3 sequence (DNA): TGTGCCAGCAGCCAAGAAGGCAGGGGGCGATCCTACGAGCAGTACTTC.

The gene calls are TRBV28 and TRBJ1-4; weak D call: TRBD1 (6 bases). Trimming removed 6 bases from V and 13 bases from J, with 15 bases in between. Germline V CDR1 and CDR2: MDHEN, SYDVKM. The CDR3 spans 12 residues. The DNA for the CDR3 is TGTGCCAGCAGCCTCACAGGGATCGGACTGTTTTTT. It translates to CASSLTGIGLFF.

The chain has TRBV28 and TRBJ2-1; no firm D call. V gave up 7 bases and J gave up 0 bases, with 13 bases separating them. The germline V gene encodes CDR1 MDHEN and CDR2 SYDVKM. The CDR3 covers 15 residues. In nucleotides, the CDR3 is TGTGCCAGCAACCGGAGAATAGGCTCCTACAATGAGCAGTTCTTC. Translated, it gives CASNRRIGSYNEQFF.

This clone was found a few times. The rearrangement uses TRBV7-9 and TRBJ2-7; D is undetermined. CDR1 is SEHNR and CDR2 is FQNEAQ in the germline V gene (reference sequence). Trimming cost V 1 base and J 0 bases, with 7 bases left between them. This CDR3 has 14 residues. The CDR3 spells CASSLGSLSYEQYF. In DNA form, the CDR3 reads TGTGCCAGCAGCTTAGGTAGCCTCTCCTACGAGCAGTACTTC.

V is TRBV7-9 and J is TRBJ1-1, with D perhaps TRBD1 (6 bases). CDR1 and CDR2 (germline): SEHNR, FQNEAQ (reference sequence). V dropped 4 bases and J dropped 5 bases, with 8 bases sitting between them. There are 12 residues in the CDR3. CDR3 DNA sequence: TGTGCCAGCAGCTGGGGGACAACTGAAGCTTTCTTT. It encodes CASSWGTTEAFF.

The rearrangement links TRBV10-2 to TRBJ2-2; TRBD2 matches 7 bases. Germline V gene lookup returns CDR1 WSHSY and CDR2 SAAADI. The CDR3 extends over 15 amino acids. Germline trimming cut 4 bases from V and 0 bases from J; bases unmatched to any gene: 2. The CDR3 spells CASSVLATNTGELFF. In DNA form, the CDR3 reads TGCGCCAGCAGTGTACTAGCGACGAACACCGGGGAGCTGTTTTTT.

CDR3 coding DNA: TGTGCCACCAGCTCCCCGGGACAGGGCTCCTACGAGCAGTACTTC. Translating it yields CATSSPGQGSYEQYF. The chain uses TRBV15 and TRBJ2-7; 9 nucleotides agree with TRBD1. Germline trimming cut 5 bases from V and 0 bases from J; bases unmatched to any gene: 5. The CDR3 loop spans 15 amino acids. Germline lookup yields CDR1 LNHNV and CDR2 YYDKDF (reference sequence).

The V call is TRBV5-1, the J call TRBJ1-2; 11 bases map to TRBD1. CDR1 SGHRS and CDR2 YFSETQ come from the germline V gene. The V gene end was trimmed by 0 bases and the J gene end by 12 bases; junction bases not matched to a gene: 10. The CDR3 spans 15 residues. In DNA, the CDR3 is TGCGCCAGCAGCTTGGCGCTACCGGGACAGGGGGACCACACCTTC. Translating it yields CASSLALPGQGDHTF. Using reference TRBV5-1 and TRBJ1-2 for the parts outside the CDR3, the full variable domain is KAGVTQTPRYLIKTRGQQVTLSCSPISGHRSVSWYQQTPGQGLQFLFEYFSETQRNKGNFPGRFSGRQFSNSRSEMNVSTLELGDSALYLCASSLALPGQGDHTFGSGTRLTVV.

The CDR3: CASRQLAGGPDNEQFF. The CDR3, as DNA: TGTGCCAGCAGGCAACTAGCGGGGGGGCCCGACAATGAGCAGTTCTTC. This chain uses TRBV3-1 (or the pseudogene TRBV3-2) with TRBJ2-1; 13 nucleotides agree with TRBD2. The CDR3 runs to 16 residues. V lost 6 bases, J lost 5 bases, and 7 bases stayed unmatched. The germline gives CDR1 LGHDT, CDR2 YNNKEL (reference sequence).

The V gene is TRBV10-3, the J gene TRBJ2-1, with a weak D call TRBD1 (5 bases). Trimming took off 3 bases at V and 0 bases at J, with 9 bases between the two ends. This CDR3 is built from 15 residues. Germline V gene data show CDR1 as ENHRY and CDR2 as SYGVKD. CDR3 amino acids: CAISDRVVSYNEQFF. The CDR3 region has the DNA TGTGCCATCAGTGACAGGGTGGTCTCCTACAATGAGCAGTTCTTC.

The chain joins TRBV4-2 to TRBJ1-3; tentatively, D is TRBD1 (5 bases). Trimming left V 2 bases short and J 8 bases short, with 22 bases between. CDR1 and CDR2 from the germline V gene are LGHNA and YNFKEQ. The CDR3 contains 17 residues. CDR3 protein: CASSQSYWGEMGDTIYF. CDR3 nucleotide sequence: TGTGCCAGCAGCCAATCCTACTGGGGGGAAATGGGGGACACCATATATTTT.

The chain uses TRBV7-9 and TRBJ1-2; 10 bases are a match to TRBD1. The germline V gene has CDR1 SEHNR and CDR2 FQNEAQ (reference sequence). V lost 5 bases and J lost 7; bases outside the gene matches: 4. The CDR3 runs 13 residues. Here the CDR3 reads CASSLTGGRGYTF. The CDR3 DNA reads as TGTGCCAGCAGCCTGACAGGGGGCCGTGGCTACACCTTC.

The chain carries TRBV28 and TRBJ2-7, with 7 bases fitting TRBD1. Germline V CDR1 and CDR2: MDHEN, SYDVKM. This CDR3 has 16 amino acids. V lost 5 bases and J lost 3; bases outside the gene matches: 13. The chain's CDR3 is CASSQGTVSFHYEQYF. CDR3 DNA: TGTGCCAGCAGTCAAGGGACAGTGAGCTTTCACTACGAGCAGTACTTC. Looking up the rest from reference TRBV28 and TRBJ2-7 gives the full variable domain: DVKVTQSSRYLVKRTGEKVFLECVQDMDHENMFWYRQDPGLGLRLIYFSYDVKMKEKGDIPEGYSVSREKKERFSLILESASTNQTSMYLCASSQGTVSFHYEQYFGPGTRLTVT.

The V gene is TRBV30, the J gene TRBJ2-7, with no clear D. Trimming took 3 bases from V and 2 from J, leaving 11 bases between them. Looked up from germline, CDR1 is GTSNPN and CDR2 is SVGIG (reference sequence). The CDR3 length is 13 residues. The CDR3 loop reads CAWRRHGAYEQYF. In DNA form, the CDR3 reads TGTGCCTGGAGGCGGCACGGAGCCTACGAGCAGTACTTC.